This is a list of T cell receptor beta chains from one sample in a study of T cells in Graves' hyperthyroidism and ophthalmopathy. TCRdb analysed the multiplex PCR reads with MiXCR anew, one entry per CDR3 protein. Here the sample spans 200,000 to 250,000 distinct CDR3 sequences, around 17% being singletons. Source material: blood. These receptors came from a woman in her forties or fifties with Graves' hyperthyroidism. Each CDR3 is given with its conserved first and last residue. D genes are given only for firm matches. Part of the rows lack a size; the others show once, few, many or a class for expanded clones.

size	V	D	J	DNA	CDR3
.	TRBV19	.	TRBJ1-1	TGTGCCAGTAGTATAAGGGCCCAGAACACTGAAGCTTTCTTT	CASSIRAQNTEAFF
many	TRBV6-1	TRBD2	TRBJ2-7	TGTGCCAGCAGCACCTCACTAGCGGGAGGCTACGAGCAGTACTTC	CASSTSLAGGYEQYF
.	TRBV6-1	.	TRBJ1-5	TGTGCCAGCAGGGGGGCCAGGGGCGTGCAGCCCCAGCATTTT	CASRGARGVQPQHF
many	TRBV3-1	TRBD1	TRBJ1-2	TGTGCCAGCAGCCAAGGGACAGGACACTATGGCTACACCTTC	CASSQGTGHYGYTF
.	TRBV4-1	.	TRBJ1-1	TGCGCCAGCAGCTTGGATCGGGGGAACACTGAAGCTTTCTTT	CASSLDRGNTEAFF
many	TRBV12-3/TRBV12-4	TRBD1	TRBJ2-7	TGTGCCAGCAGACAACAGGGGGATGGCTACGAGCAGTACTTC	CASRQQGDGYEQYF
few	TRBV20-1	TRBD1	TRBJ1-5	TGCAGTGCTAGATTTGTGCTTGCCGGGACAGCAAATCAGCCCCAGCATTTT	CSARFVLAGTANQPQHF
.	TRBV18	.	TRBJ1-5	TGTGCCAGCTCGGCCATGACAGGTTCCAATCAGCCCCAGCATTTT	CASSAMTGSNQPQHF
few	TRBV19	.	TRBJ2-2	TGTGCCAGTAGTATAAAGGCCATCACCGGGGAGCTGTTTTTT	CASSIKAITGELFF
many	TRBV2	.	TRBJ1-5	TGTGCCAGCAGTCCGGGGGGTATCCAGCCCCAGCATTTT	CASSPGGIQPQHF
many	TRBV2	.	TRBJ2-2	TGTGCCAGCAGTACAATCAAGGGGACCTTAAACACCGGGGAGCTGTTTTTT	CASSTIKGTLNTGELFF
.	TRBV4-3	.	TRBJ1-4	TGCGCCAGCAGCCAAGATGGTGGGGGGGCAGGAGAAAAACTGTTTTTT	CASSQDGGGAGEKLFF
few	TRBV5-1	.	TRBJ2-6	TGCGCCAGCAGCTTGTCCCTGTTGAGCTCTGGGGCCAACGTCCTGACTTTC	CASSLSLLSSGANVLTF
.	TRBV7-2	.	TRBJ2-2	TGTGCCAGCAGCCCTATGACCGGGGAGCTGTTTTTT	CASSPMTGELFF
.	TRBV5-1	TRBD2	TRBJ2-2	TGCGCCAGCAGCCCGACTAGCGGAGTGAACACCGGGGAGCTGTTTTTT	CASSPTSGVNTGELFF
many	TRBV12-3/TRBV12-4	.	TRBJ2-3	TGTGCCAGCACCTATCAGGCCCACACAGATACGCAGTATTTT	CASTYQAHTDTQYF
.	TRBV2	.	TRBJ2-7	TGTGCCAGCAAAATGGGGGAATTCTCCTACGAGCAGTACTTC	CASKMGEFSYEQYF
.	TRBV20-1	.	TRBJ2-2	TGCAGTGCTAGACAGGGGAGTATAGACACCGGGGAGCTGTTTTTT	CSARQGSIDTGELFF
many	TRBV6-6	.	TRBJ2-3	TGTGCCAGCAGTTACTCGGAGGTAGCGGCAGATACGCAGTATTTT	CASSYSEVAADTQYF
many	TRBV7-9	TRBD2	TRBJ2-5	TGTGCCAGCAGCTTTCCCGGGGGGAGCGGAGAGACCCAGTACTTC	CASSFPGGSGETQYF
many	TRBV12-3/TRBV12-4	.	TRBJ1-2	TGTGCCAGCAGTTTCGGGAGATATGGCTACACCTTC	CASSFGRYGYTF
.	TRBV11-2	.	TRBJ2-2	TGTGCCAGCAGCGCTCGACTAGGGGGCCACACCGGGGAGCTGTTTTTT	CASSARLGGHTGELFF
many	TRBV7-3	TRBD2	TRBJ2-3	TGTGCCAGCAGCCCTCGCCAACTAGCGGGGAACACAGATACGCAGTATTTT	CASSPRQLAGNTDTQYF
.	TRBV11-3	.	TRBJ2-2	TGTGCCAGCAGCTTCAGGGGGGCGGCGAACACCGGGGAGCTGTTTTTT	CASSFRGAANTGELFF